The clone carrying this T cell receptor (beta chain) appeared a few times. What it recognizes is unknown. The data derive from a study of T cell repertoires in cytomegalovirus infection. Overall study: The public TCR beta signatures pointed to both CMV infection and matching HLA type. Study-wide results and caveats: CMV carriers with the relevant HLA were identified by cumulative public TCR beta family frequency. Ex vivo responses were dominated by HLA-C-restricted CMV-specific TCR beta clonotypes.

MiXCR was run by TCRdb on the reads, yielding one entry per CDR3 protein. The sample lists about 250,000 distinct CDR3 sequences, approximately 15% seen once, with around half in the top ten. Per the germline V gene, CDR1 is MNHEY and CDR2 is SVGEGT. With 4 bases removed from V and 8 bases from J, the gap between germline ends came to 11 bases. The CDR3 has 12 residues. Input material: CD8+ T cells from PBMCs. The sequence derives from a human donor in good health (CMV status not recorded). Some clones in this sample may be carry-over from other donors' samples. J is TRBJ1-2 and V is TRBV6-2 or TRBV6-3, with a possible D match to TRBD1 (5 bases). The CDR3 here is CASSSGNRGYTF. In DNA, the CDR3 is TGTGCCAGCAGTTCCGGGAACAGGGGCTACACCTTC.